The 21 T cell receptor beta chains below come from one sample, sequenced in a study of T-cell memory formation after mild COVID-19 listed by TCRdb under 2021. The library relied on 5' RACE. Sequencing was performed on an Illumina NovaSeq 6000. TCRdb reworked the public reads: Q25 trimming with fastp, MiXCR clone assembly, productive beta chains retained. When rows share a CDR3 protein, they turn into one entry using the most common DNA and genes. The sample table holds more than 300,000 distinct CDR3 sequences, of which roughly 15% were seen once. About a fifth of the sample belongs to the ten largest clones. The sequencing input was PBMCs or a T cell subset sorted from them (not recorded which). These receptors originate from a man between 18 and 29 years old who had mild COVID-19 (a few samples of this study predate the infection). The sample titles of this study are shuffled in the database, so cell type and time point are left out; the donor was told from shared clones.

In DNA form, the CDR3 reads TGTGCCAGCAGCTTAGCCAGGGGTCTAAGTCAGCCCCAGCATTTT. It yields the protein CASSLARGLSQPQHF. The chain combines TRBV5-6 with TRBJ1-5; weak D call: TRBD1 (6 bases). Germline V gives CDR1 SGHDT, CDR2 YYEEEE. This CDR3 region has 15 residues. With 2 bases removed from V and 6 bases from J, the gap between germline ends came to 15 bases.

This clonotype was detected many times. This sequence joins TRBV10-3 and TRBJ2-7; possible D gene TRBD2, 6 bases. CDR3 length: 13 amino acids. The V and J ends lost 7 bases and 6 bases respectively, with 16 bases between them. Germline V gives CDR1 ENHRY, CDR2 SYGVKD. The DNA for the CDR3 is TGTGCCATCAACCGACTAGGAATGTTCGAGCAGTACGTC. Its protein product is CAINRLGMFEQYV.

Only a few counts were recorded for this clonotype. The chain couples TRBV7-2 to TRBJ2-2; perhaps TRBD2 as D (6 bases). CDR1 is SGHTA, CDR2 FQGNSA, per germline. The CDR3 totals 15 residues. V was clipped by 5 bases and J by 7 bases, with 17 bases between them. CDR3 DNA: TGTGCCAGCAGCGCCCGACTAGGAGGGGACGGGGAGCTGTTTTTT. It yields the protein CASSARLGGDGELFF. The complete variable domain, with remaining parts taken from reference TRBV7-2 and TRBJ2-2, reads GAGVSQSPSNKVTEKGKDVELRCDPISGHTALYWYRQSLGQGLEFLIYFQGNSAPDKSGLPSDRFSAERTGGSVSTLTIQRTQQEDSAVYLCASSARLGGDGELFFGEGSRLTVL.

This clonotype has a handful of counts. The chain combines TRBV18 with TRBJ2-7, with a weak D call TRBD2 (5 bases). CDR1 is KGHSH, CDR2 LQKENI, per germline. V was pared by 4 bases and J by 6 bases, with 19 bases between. This CDR3 region has 15 residues. The CDR3 DNA is TGTGCCAGCTCACTTACAGAGGCCCTAGGAGGCGAGCAGTACTTC. It specifies CASSLTEALGGEQYF.

CDR3 loop: CAWSVAGYLGNTIYF. The DNA for the CDR3 is TGTGCCTGGAGTGTAGCGGGCTACCTGGGAAACACCATATATTTT. The chain is built from TRBV30 and TRBJ1-3; D uncertain. V lost 0 bases and J 4 bases, leaving 13 bases between the germline ends. The CDR3 loop spans 15 amino acids. Germline values: CDR1 GTSNPN, CDR2 SVGIG (reference sequence).

This clonotype was seen a handful of times. The V and J genes are TRBV20-1 and TRBJ2-7; 9 bases are shared with TRBD2. With V trimmed by 0 bases and J by 2 bases, 8 bases remained unmatched. CDR3 size: 16 residues. Germline CDR1 DFQATT, CDR2 SNEGSKA (reference sequence). The CDR3 DNA is TGCAGTGCTAGAGATGGCATAGCGGGAGAAACCTACGAGCAGTACGTC. Its protein product is CSARDGIAGETYEQYV.

The chain combines TRBV11-2 with TRBJ2-3; TRBD2 is a possible D gene (7 bases). Germline V gene sequence: CDR1 SGHAT, CDR2 FQNNGV. This CDR3 has 16 residues. The ends were cut back, 3 bases at V and 6 bases at J, with 19 bases in the middle. CDR3 in amino acids: CASSLTGGRQGDTQYF. The CDR3 nucleotides read TGTGCCAGCAGCTTGACCGGGGGGCGGCAGGGGGATACGCAGTATTTT.

This clonotype was detected only a few times. The genes are TRBV5-1 and TRBJ2-1; TRBD2 aligns across 10 bases. The V gene end was trimmed by 3 bases and the J gene end by 10 bases; junction bases not matched to a gene: 19. CDR3 length equals 18 residues. Germline V gene sequence: CDR1 SGHRS, CDR2 YFSETQ. The chain's CDR3 is CASSWNPFGSGGAGEQFF. As DNA, the CDR3 is TGCGCCAGCAGCTGGAACCCCTTCGGGAGCGGGGGGGCCGGAGAGCAGTTCTTC.

This clonotype occurred many times. This rearrangement joins TRBV7-9 to TRBJ2-1; TRBD2 aligns across 7 bases. This CDR3 region has 14 residues. Germline CDR1 and CDR2: SEHNR and FQNEAQ (reference sequence). V lost 5 bases, J lost 8 bases, and 9 bases stayed unmatched. In DNA form, the CDR3 reads TGTGCCAGCAGCCAATACGGGACTACCGATGAGCAGTTCTTC. Its protein is CASSQYGTTDEQFF. The variable domain in full, completed from reference TRBV7-9 and TRBJ2-1, reads DTGVSQNPRHKITKRGQNVTFRCDPISEHNRLYWYRQTLGQGPEFLTYFQNEAQLEKSRLLSDRFSAERPKGSFSTLEIQRTEQGDSAMYLCASSQYGTTDEQFFGPGTRLTVL.

The gene calls are TRBV6-1 and TRBJ2-3; D unresolved. The germline V and J ends were trimmed by 6 bases and 4 bases, with 5 bases remaining between them. Germline CDR1 and CDR2: MNHNS and SASEGT. This CDR3 contains 11 residues. CDR3 DNA: TGTGCCAGCAGAGAGGCAGATACGCAGTATTTT. It translates to CASREADTQYF.

This clonotype was observed a few times. This chain connects TRBV7-9 to TRBJ2-3; 9 bases are a match to TRBD2. This CDR3 has 16 residues. V lost 4 bases to trimming and J lost 9 bases; unmatched junction nucleotides: 14. Germline loops: CDR1 SEHNR, CDR2 FQNEAQ (reference sequence). This CDR3 is CASSSLRLAAPLTQYF. CDR3 DNA sequence: TGTGCCAGCAGCTCTCTTCGACTAGCGGCACCTCTAACGCAGTATTTT.

The V and J genes are TRBV27 and TRBJ1-1; tentative D call: TRBD1 (5 bases). Germline V gene lookup returns CDR1 MNHEY and CDR2 SMNVEV (reference sequence). The CDR3 runs 13 residues. Trimming took 6 bases from V and 3 from J, leaving 11 bases between them. The CDR3 is CASSIGVDTEAFF. In DNA, the CDR3 is TGTGCCAGCAGCATAGGGGTGGACACTGAAGCTTTCTTT.

There are a few counts of this clonotype. The DNA of the CDR3 is TGTGCCAGCTCACCGGGCACGAACACTGAAGCTTTCTTT. Amino acids: CASSPGTNTEAFF. This chain joins TRBV18 and TRBJ1-1, with D hard to call. CDR3 length: 13 residues. CDR1 and CDR2 (germline): KGHSH, LQKENI. V shed 3 bases and J shed 1 base, with 6 bases lying between them.

The count of this clonotype is one. J is TRBJ2-2 and V is TRBV6-5, with 8 bases fitting TRBD1. The CDR3 length is 15 residues. Germline V gene lookup returns CDR1 MNHEY and CDR2 SVGAGI. Trimming at V came to 6 bases and at J to 5 bases, leaving 8 bases not matched to a gene. Here the CDR3 DNA reads TGTGCCAGCAGACTACAGGGGGGAGATACCGGGGAGCTGTTTTTT. Its translation: CASRLQGGDTGELFF.

This clonotype was seen a handful of times. The chain links TRBV5-1 to TRBJ2-1; 11 bases agree with TRBD2. V was pared by 4 bases and J by 9 bases, with 9 bases of the junction left unmatched. CDR3 length: 15 amino acids. CDR1 SGHRS and CDR2 YFSETQ come from the germline V gene. The CDR3, as DNA: TGCGCCAGCAGCCCCCGACTAGCGGGGTGGCGTGAGCAGTTCTTC. It is translated as CASSPRLAGWREQFF.

The chain links TRBV29-1 to TRBJ2-5, with 10 bases fitting TRBD1. J gave up 2 bases and V 7 bases, and 4 bases lay outside the gene matches. The CDR3 totals 13 residues. Germline V gives CDR1 SQVTM, CDR2 ANQGSEA. The CDR3 sequence is CSADRGLQETQYF. CDR3 nucleotide sequence: TGCAGCGCAGACAGGGGGCTACAAGAGACCCAGTACTTC.

This clonotype was observed a few times. The chain carries TRBV7-6 and TRBJ2-5; D unresolved. V gave up 5 bases and J gave up 0 bases, with 7 bases separating them. The germline CDR1 and CDR2 sequences are SGHVS and FNYEAQ. This CDR3 has 13 amino acids. CDR3 amino acids: CASSREYQETQYF. The CDR3 bases are TGTGCCAGCAGCAGAGAGTACCAAGAGACCCAGTACTTC.

This clonotype has only a few counts. This sequence joins TRBV18 and TRBJ1-2; D is unresolved. Trimming pared 2 bases from V and 4 bases from J, leaving 8 bases between. Germline V gene sequence: CDR1 KGHSH, CDR2 LQKENI. The CDR3 runs to 13 residues. CDR3 bases: TGTGCCAGCTCACCAATGGAGAGCTATGGCTACACCTTC. Encoded protein: CASSPMESYGYTF.

Of note for this clonotype: A read error may explain this, as a much larger clone is one base away. The chain carries TRBV19 and TRBJ1-5; D not certain. CDR3 length: 15 amino acids. Looked up from germline, CDR1 is LNHDA and CDR2 is SQIVND (reference sequence). The CDR3 DNA follows: TGTGCCAGTAGTATAACCCCGAGCCCTACTCAGACCCAGCATTTT. This codes for CASSITPSPTQTQHF.

The genes are TRBV4-3 and TRBJ1-1; the D is unclear. Germline CDR1 and CDR2: LGHNA and YSLEER. This CDR3 region has 13 residues. V was pared by 4 bases and J by 11 bases, with 17 bases between. The CDR3 nucleotides are TGCGCCAGCAGCCTAAGTGGTCCCTACGGGGCTTTCTTT. Encoded protein: CASSLSGPYGAFF.

This chain connects TRBV6-6 to TRBJ1-2; 7 bases line up with TRBD1. Trimming at V came to 5 bases and at J to 3 bases, leaving 6 bases not matched to a gene. Germline CDR1 is MNHNY and CDR2 is SVGAGI (reference sequence). CDR3 length equals 14 residues. The CDR3 DNA sequence: TGTGCCAGCAGTGAATACGACAGGGACTATGGCTACACCTTC. It yields the protein CASSEYDRDYGYTF.